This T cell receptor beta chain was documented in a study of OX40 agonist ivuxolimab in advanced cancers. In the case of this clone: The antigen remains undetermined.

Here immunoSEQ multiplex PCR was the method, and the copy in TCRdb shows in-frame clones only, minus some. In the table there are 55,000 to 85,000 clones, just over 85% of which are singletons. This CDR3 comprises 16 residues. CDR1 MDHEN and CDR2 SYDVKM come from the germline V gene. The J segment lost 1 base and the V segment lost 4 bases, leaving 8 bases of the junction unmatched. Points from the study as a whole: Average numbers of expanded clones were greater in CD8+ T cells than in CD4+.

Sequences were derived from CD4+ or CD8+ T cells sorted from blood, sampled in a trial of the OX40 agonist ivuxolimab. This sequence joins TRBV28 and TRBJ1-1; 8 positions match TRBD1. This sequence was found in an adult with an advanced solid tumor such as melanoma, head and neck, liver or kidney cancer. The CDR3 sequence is CASSYGTGYQNTEAFF. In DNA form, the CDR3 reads TGTGCCAGCAGTTATGGGACAGGATATCAGAACACTGAAGCTTTCTTT.